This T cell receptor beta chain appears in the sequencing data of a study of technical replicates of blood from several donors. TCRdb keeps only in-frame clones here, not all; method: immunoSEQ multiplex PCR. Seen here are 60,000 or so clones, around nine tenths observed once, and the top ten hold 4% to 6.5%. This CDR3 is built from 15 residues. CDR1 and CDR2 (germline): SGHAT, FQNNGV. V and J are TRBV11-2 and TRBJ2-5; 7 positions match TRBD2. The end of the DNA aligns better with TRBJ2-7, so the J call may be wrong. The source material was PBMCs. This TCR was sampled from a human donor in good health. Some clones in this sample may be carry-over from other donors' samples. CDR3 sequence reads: CASSLEAGSYYEQYF. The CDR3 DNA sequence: TGTGCCAGCAGCTTAGAAGCGGGGTCCTACTACGAGCAGTACTTC.